The entry below describes one T cell receptor beta chain. What it binds is unknown. A much larger clone sits a single nucleotide away, making a read error possible. Trimming took 3 bases from V and 9 from J, leaving 15 bases between them. The CDR3 totals 15 residues. CDR1 and CDR2 from the germline V gene are ENHRY and SYGVKD. The sample belongs to a study of tumor and adjacent non-tumor tissue in lung cancer. About the study: Patients comprised some eleven adenocarcinoma, 2 squamous cell carcinoma and 1 small cell lung cancer. The patients, roughly 10 men and 4 to 6 women, were roughly 30 to 80 with stage I to III disease. Overall study findings and caveats: Higher tumor TCR diversity was associated with shorter survival.

The template was RNA from unsorted bulk tissue. A modified ARM-PCR protocol with three rounds of nested PCR amplified TCRbeta. TCRdb processed the multiplex PCR reads anew with MiXCR; each CDR3 protein has one entry. The data contain about 90,000 distinct CDR3 sequences, around 59% of them singletons. J is TRBJ1-6 and V is TRBV10-3; a weak D match, TRBD1 (5 bases). This TCR was sampled from a man between 70 and 80 years old with non-small cell lung cancer. Sequenced input: lung tumor tissue. The CDR3 nucleotides are TGTGCCATCAGTGATTCCGACAGACCGACTTCACCCCTCCACTTT. Translation gives CAISDSDRPTSPLHF.